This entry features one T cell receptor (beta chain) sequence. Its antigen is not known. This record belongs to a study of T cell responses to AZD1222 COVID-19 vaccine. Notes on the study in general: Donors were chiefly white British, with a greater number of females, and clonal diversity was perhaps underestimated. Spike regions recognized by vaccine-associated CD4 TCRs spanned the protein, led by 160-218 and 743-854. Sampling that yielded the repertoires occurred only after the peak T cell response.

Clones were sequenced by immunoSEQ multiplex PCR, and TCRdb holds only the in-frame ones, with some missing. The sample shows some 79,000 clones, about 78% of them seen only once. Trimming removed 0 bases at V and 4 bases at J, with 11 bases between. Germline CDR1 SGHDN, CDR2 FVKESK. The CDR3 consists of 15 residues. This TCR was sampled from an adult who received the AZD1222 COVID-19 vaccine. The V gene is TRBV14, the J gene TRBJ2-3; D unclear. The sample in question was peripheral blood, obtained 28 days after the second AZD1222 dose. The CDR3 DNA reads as TGTGCCAGCAGCCAAGACCGGGCAAGGGCAGATACGCAGTATTTT. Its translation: CASSQDRARADTQYF.